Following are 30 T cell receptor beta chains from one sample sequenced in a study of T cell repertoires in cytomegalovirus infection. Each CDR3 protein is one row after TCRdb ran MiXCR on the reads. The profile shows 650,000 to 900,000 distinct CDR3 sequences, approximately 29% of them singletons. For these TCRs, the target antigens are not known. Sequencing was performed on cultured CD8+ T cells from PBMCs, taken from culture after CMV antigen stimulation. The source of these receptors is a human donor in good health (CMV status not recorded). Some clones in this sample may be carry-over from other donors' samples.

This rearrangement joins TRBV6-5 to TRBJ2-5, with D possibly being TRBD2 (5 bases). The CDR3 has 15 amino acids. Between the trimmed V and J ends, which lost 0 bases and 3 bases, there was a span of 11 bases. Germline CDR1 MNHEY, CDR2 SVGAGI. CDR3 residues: CASSYSRSGEETQYF. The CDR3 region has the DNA TGTGCCAGCAGTTACTCGAGGAGCGGTGAAGAGACCCAGTACTTC.

CDR3 in DNA: TGTGCCAGCAGCCAAAGCGGGGGACAGTACAATGAGCAGTTCTTC. Encoded protein: CASSQSGGQYNEQFF. The V gene is TRBV6-5, the J gene TRBJ2-1; D may be TRBD2 (8 bases). The CDR3 is 15 amino acids. Germline V gene lookup returns CDR1 MNHEY and CDR2 SVGAGI. With 6 bases removed from V and 4 bases from J, the gap between germline ends came to 16 bases.

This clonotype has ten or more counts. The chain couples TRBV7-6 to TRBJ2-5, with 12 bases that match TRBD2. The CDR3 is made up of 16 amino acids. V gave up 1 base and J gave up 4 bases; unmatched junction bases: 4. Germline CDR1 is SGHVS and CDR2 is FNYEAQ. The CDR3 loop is CASSLDPLAGGETQYF. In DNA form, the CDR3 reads TGTGCCAGCAGCTTAGATCCACTAGCGGGGGGAGAGACCCAGTACTTC.

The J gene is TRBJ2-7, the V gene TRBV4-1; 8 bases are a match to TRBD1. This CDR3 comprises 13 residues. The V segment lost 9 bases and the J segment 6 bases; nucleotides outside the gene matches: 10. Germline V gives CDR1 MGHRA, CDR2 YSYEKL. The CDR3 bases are TGCGCCAGAGATTACAGGGGGGCTGTCGAGCAGTACTTC. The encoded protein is CARDYRGAVEQYF.

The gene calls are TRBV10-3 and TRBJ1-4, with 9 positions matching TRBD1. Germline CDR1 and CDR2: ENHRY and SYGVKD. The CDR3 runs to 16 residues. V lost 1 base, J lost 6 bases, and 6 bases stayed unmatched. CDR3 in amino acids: CAISELAGTGYEKLFF. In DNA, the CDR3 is TGTGCCATCAGTGAGTTGGCCGGGACAGGGTATGAAAAACTGTTTTTT.

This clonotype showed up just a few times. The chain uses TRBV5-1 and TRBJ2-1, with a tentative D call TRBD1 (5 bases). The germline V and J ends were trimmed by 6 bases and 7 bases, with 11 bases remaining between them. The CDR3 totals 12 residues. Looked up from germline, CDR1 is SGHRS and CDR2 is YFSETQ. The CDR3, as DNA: TGCGCCAGCATAAACCCAGGGAATGAGCAGTTCTTC. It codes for CASINPGNEQFF.

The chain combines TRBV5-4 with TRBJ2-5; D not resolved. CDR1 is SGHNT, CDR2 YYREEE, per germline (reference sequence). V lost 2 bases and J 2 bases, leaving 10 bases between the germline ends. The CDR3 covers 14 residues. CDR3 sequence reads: CASSFIIQQETQYF. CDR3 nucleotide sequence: TGTGCCAGCAGCTTCATCATACAGCAAGAGACCCAGTACTTC.

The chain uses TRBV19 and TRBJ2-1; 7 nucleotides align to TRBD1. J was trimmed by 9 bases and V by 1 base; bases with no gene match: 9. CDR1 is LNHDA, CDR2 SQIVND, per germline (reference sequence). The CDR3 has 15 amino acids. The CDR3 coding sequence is TGTGCCAGTAGTATAGGACAGGGCGAGTATGGTGAGCAGTTCTTC. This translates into CASSIGQGEYGEQFF.

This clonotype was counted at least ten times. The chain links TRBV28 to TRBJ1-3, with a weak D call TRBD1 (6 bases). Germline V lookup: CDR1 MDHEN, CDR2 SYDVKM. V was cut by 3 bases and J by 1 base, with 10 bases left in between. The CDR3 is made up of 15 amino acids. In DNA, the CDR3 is TGTGCCAGCAGTTTCCTCGACAGGTCTGGAAACACCATATATTTT. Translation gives CASSFLDRSGNTIYF.

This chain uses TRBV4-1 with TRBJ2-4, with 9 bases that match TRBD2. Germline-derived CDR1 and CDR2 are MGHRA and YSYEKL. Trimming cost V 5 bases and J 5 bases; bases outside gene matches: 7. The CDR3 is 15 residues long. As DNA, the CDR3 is TGCGCCAGCAGCTATTTTAGCGGGGGTCAAAACATTCAGTACTTC. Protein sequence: CASSYFSGGQNIQYF.

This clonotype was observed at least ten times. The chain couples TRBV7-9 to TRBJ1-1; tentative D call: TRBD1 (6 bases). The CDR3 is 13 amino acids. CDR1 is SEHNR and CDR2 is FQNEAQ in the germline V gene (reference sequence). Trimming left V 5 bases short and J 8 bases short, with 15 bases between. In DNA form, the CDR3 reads TGTGCCAGCAGCGCCGGGGGGGGACAAGAAGCTTTCTTT. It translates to CASSAGGGQEAFF.

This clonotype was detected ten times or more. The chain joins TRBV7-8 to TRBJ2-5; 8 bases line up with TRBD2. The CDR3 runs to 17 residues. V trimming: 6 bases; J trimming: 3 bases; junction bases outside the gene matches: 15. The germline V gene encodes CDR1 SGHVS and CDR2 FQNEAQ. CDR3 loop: CASSPGVAGYGEETQYF. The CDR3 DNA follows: TGTGCCAGCAGTCCTGGGGTAGCGGGGTATGGGGAAGAGACCCAGTACTTC.

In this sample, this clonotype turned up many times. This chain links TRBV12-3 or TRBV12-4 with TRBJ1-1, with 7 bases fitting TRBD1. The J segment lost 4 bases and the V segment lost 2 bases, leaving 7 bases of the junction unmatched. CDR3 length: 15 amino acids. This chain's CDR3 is CASSLYRGWGTEAFF. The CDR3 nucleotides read TGTGCCAGCAGTTTATACAGGGGTTGGGGCACTGAAGCTTTCTTT.

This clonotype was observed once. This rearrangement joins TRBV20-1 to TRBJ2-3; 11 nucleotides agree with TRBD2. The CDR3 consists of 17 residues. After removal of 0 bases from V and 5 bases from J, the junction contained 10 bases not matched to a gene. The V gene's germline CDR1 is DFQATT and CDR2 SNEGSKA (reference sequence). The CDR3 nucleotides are TGCAGTGCTAGAGATCAGCTAGCGGGGGGTTGGGGAGATACGCAGTATTTT. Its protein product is CSARDQLAGGWGDTQYF.

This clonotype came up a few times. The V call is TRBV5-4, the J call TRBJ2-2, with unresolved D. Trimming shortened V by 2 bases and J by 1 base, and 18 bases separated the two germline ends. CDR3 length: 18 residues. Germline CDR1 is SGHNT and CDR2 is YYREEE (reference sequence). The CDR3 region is CASSLGLETLRNTGELFF. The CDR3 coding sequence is TGTGCCAGCAGCTTAGGGTTGGAAACACTACGGAACACCGGGGAGCTGTTTTTT.

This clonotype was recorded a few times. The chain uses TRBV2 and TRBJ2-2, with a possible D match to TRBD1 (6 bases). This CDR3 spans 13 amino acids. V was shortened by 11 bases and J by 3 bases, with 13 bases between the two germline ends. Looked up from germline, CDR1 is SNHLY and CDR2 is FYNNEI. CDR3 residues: CAGDRSYTGELFF. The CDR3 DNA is TGTGCCGGAGACAGGTCCTACACCGGGGAGCTGTTTTTT.

The CDR3 nucleotides read TGTGCCACTGGGGTTTCCTCCTACAATGAGCAGTTCTTC. It encodes CATGVSSYNEQFF. The chain uses TRBV6-1 and TRBJ2-1, with D hard to call. Trimming removed 10 bases from V and 0 bases from J, with 10 bases in between. This CDR3 spans 13 amino acids. The germline gives CDR1 MNHNS, CDR2 SASEGT.

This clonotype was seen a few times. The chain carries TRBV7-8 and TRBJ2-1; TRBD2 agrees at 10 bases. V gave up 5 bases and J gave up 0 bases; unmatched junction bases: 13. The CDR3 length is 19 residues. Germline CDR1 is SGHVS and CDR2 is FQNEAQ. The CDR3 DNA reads TGTGCCAGCAGCCATACTAGCGGGGATTATGACGTCTCCTACAATGAGCAGTTCTTC. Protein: CASSHTSGDYDVSYNEQFF.

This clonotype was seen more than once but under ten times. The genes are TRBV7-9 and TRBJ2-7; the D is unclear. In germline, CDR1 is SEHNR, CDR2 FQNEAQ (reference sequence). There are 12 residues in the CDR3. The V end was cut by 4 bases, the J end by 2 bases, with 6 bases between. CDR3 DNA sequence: TGTGCCAGCAGCTCGGACGCCTACGAGCAGTACGTC. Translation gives CASSSDAYEQYV.

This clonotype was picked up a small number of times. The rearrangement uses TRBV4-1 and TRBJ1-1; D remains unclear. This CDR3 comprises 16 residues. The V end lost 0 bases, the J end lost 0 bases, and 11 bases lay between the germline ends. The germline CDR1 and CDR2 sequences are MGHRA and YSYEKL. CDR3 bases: TGCGCCAGCAGCCAAGATCCCCCGACATTGAACACTGAAGCTTTCTTT. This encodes CASSQDPPTLNTEAFF.

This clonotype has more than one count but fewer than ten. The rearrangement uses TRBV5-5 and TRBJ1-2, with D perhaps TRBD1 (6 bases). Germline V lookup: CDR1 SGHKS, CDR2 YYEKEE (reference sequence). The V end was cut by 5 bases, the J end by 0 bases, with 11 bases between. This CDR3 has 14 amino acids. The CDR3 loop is CASRADSPNYGYTF. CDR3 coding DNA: TGTGCCAGCAGGGCGGACAGTCCTAACTATGGCTACACCTTC.

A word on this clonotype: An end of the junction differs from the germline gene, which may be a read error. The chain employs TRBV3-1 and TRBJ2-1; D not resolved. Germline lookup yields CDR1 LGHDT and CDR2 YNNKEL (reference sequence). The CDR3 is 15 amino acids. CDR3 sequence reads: CASSQQVSPYNEQFF. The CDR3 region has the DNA TGTGCCAGCAGCCAACAAGTATCCCCCTATAATGAGCAGTTCTTC.

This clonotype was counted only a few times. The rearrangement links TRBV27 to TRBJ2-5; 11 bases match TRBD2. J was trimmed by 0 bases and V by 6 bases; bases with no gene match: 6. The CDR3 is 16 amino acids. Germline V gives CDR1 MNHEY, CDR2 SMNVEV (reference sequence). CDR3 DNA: TGTGCCAGCAGAACCGGGACTAGCGGAAACCAAGAGACCCAGTACTTC. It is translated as CASRTGTSGNQETQYF.

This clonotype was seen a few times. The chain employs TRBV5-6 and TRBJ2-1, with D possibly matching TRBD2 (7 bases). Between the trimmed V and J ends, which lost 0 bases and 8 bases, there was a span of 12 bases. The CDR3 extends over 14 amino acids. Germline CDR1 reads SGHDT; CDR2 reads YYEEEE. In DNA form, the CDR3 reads TGTGCCAGCAGCTTGGTTAGGGGGAGGGATGAGCAGTTCTTC. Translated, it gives CASSLVRGRDEQFF.

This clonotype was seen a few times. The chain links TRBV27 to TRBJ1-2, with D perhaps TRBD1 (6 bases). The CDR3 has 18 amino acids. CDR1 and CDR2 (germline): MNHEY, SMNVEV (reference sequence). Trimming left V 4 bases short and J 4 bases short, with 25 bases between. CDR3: CASSCPRQVMLVGYGYTF. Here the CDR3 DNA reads TGTGCCAGCAGTTGCCCCCGACAGGTGATGTTGGTCGGCTATGGCTACACCTTC.

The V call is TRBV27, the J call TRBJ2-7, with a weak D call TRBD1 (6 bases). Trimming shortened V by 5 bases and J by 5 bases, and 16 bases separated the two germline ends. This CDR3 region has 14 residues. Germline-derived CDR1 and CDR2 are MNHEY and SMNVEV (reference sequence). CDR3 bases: TGTGCCAGCAGTAGAGGACAGATTGGAAACGAGCAGTACTTC. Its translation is CASSRGQIGNEQYF.

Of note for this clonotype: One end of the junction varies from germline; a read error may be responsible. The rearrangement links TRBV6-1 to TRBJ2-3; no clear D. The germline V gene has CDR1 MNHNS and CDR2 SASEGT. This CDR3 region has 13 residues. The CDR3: CASSEVGSDTQYF. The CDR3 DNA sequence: TGTGCCAGTAGTGAAGTAGGGTCAGATACGCAGTATTTT.

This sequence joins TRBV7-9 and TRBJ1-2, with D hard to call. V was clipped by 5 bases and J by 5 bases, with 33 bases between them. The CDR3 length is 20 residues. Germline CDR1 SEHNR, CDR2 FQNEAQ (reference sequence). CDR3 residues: CASSHGSSTGFKPRDYGYTF. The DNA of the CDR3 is TGTGCCAGCAGCCACGGGTCGTCAACGGGTTTCAAACCGCGGGATTATGGCTACACCTTC.

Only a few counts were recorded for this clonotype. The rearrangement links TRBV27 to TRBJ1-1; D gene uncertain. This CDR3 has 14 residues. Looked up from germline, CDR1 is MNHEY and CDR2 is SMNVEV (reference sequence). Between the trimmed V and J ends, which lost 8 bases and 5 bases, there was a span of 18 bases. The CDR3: CASRSEWRLTEAFF. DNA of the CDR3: TGTGCCAGCCGGTCTGAGTGGCGCCTGACTGAAGCTTTCTTT.

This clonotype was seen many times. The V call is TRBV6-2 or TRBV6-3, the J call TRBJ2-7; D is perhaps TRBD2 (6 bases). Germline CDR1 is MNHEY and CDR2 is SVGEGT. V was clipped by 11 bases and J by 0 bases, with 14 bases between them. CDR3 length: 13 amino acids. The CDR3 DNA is TGTGCCGGCGCCCTGGGAGGCTCCTACGAGCAGTACTTC. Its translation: CAGALGGSYEQYF.